This T cell receptor beta chain originates from a study of blood T cell repertoires in COVID-19. Study-wide context: Donors in the United States, Italy and Spain gave samples during acute or convalescent COVID-19. The analysed material was cDNA or gDNA that came from T cells, B-cell-depleted T cells, or PBMCs.

Germline lookup yields CDR1 LGHNT and CDR2 FRNRAP. V lost 6 bases, J lost 8 bases, and 15 bases stayed unmatched. The length of the CDR3 is 16 residues. Original methodology: By means of reference gene primer amplification, nucleated cell counts were estimated. Sequencing used immunoSEQ multiplex PCR; TCRdb keeps in-frame clones, though not all of them. V, J and clone size are those of that table, while D and trimming were read from the DNA. The data hold about 100,000 clones, with 55% to 75% observed a single time. The chain uses TRBV12-5 and TRBJ2-1, with 8 bases fitting TRBD1. The sequence was collected from a woman aged 40 to 50 with acute or convalescent COVID-19. Material for sequencing was peripheral blood. This chain's CDR3 is CASGPDRTGMSDEQFF. In DNA, the CDR3 is TGTGCTAGTGGCCCCGACCGGACAGGGATGAGCGATGAGCAGTTCTTC.